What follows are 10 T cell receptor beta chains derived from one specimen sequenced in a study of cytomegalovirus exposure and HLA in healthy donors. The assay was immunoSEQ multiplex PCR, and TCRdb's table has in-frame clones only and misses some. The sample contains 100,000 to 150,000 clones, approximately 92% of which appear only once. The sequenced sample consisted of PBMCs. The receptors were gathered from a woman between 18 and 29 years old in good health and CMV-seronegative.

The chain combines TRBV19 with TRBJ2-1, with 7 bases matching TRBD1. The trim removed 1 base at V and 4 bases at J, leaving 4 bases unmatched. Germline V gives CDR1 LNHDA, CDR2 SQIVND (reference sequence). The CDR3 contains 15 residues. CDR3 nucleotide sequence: TGTGCCAGTAGTATAGGCACAGGGGATTACAATGAGCAGTTCTTC. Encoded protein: CASSIGTGDYNEQFF.

CDR3 sequence: CASSPDRSSYEQYF. The CDR3 region has the DNA TGTGCCAGCAGTCCGGACAGGAGCTCCTACGAGCAGTACTTC. V usage is TRBV27 and J usage is TRBJ2-7; 7 nucleotides line up with TRBD1. The V segment lost 5 bases and the J segment 0 bases; nucleotides outside the gene matches: 4. CDR1 MNHEY and CDR2 SMNVEV come from the germline V gene (reference sequence). There are 14 residues in the CDR3.

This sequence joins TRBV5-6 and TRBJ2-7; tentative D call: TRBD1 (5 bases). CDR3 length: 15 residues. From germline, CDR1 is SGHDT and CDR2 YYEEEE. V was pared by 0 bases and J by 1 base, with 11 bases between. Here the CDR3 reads CASSLEAGISYEQYF. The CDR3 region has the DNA TGTGCCAGCAGCTTGGAGGCAGGGATTTCCTACGAGCAGTACTTC.

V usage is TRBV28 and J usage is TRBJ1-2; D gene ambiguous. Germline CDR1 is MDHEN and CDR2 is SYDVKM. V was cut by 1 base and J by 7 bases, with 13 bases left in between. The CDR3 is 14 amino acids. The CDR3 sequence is CASSLFSQESGYTF. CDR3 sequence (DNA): TGTGCCAGCAGTTTATTTTCCCAAGAGAGTGGCTACACCTTC.

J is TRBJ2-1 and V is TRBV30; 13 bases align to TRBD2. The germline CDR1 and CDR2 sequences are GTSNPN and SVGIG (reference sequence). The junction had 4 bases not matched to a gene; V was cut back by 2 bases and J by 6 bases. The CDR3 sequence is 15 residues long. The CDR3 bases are TGTGCCTGGAGTACTGGGACTAGCGGGATCAATGAGCAGTTCTTC. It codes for CAWSTGTSGINEQFF.

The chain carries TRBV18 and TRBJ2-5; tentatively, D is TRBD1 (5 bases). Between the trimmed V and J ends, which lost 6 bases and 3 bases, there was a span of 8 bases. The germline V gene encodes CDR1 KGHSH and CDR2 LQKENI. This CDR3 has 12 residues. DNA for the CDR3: TGTGCCAGCTCGGCAGGGAAAGAGACCCAGTACTTC. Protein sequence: CASSAGKETQYF. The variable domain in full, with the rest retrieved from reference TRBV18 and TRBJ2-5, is NAGVMQNPRHLVRRRGQEARLRCSPMKGHSHVYWYRQLPEEGLKFMVYLQKENIIDESGMPKERFSAEFPKEGPSILRIQQVVRGDSAAYFCASSAGKETQYFGPGTRLLVL.

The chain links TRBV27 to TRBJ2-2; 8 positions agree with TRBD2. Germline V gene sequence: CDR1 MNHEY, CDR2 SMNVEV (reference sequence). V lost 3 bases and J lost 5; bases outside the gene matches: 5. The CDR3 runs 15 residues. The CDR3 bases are TGTGCCAGCAGTTTTCTAGTAGCGGGAACCGGGGAGCTGTTTTTT. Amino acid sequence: CASSFLVAGTGELFF.

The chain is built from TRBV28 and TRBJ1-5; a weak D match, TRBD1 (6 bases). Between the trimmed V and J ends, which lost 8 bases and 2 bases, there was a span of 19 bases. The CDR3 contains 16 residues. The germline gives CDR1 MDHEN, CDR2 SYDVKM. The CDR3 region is CASVSGGGAGNQPQHF. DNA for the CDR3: TGTGCCAGCGTTTCCGGGGGGGGCGCGGGCAATCAGCCCCAGCATTTT.

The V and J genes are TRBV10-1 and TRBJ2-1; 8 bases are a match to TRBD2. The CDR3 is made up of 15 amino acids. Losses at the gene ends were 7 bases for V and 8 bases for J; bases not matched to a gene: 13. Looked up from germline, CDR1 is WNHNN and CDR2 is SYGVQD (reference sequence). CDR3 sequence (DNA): TGCGCCAGCAACAAATTAAGCGGGAGTGTCGATGAGCAGTTCTTC. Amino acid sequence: CASNKLSGSVDEQFF.

The CDR3 nucleotides are TGTGCCAGCAGCCCGGAGATGCTCTACAATGAGCAGTTCTTC. It yields the protein CASSPEMLYNEQFF. The J gene is TRBJ2-1, the V gene TRBV28; D not certain. The germline V and J ends were trimmed by 6 bases and 3 bases, with 12 bases remaining between them. This CDR3 is 14 amino acids long. Germline CDR1 and CDR2: MDHEN and SYDVKM.